The T cell receptor (beta chain) under discussion was sequenced for a study of blood T cell repertoires in COVID-19. Trimming took 5 bases from V and 16 from J; bases not matched to a gene: 9. The length of the CDR3 is 11 residues. Germline loops: CDR1 SQVTM, CDR2 ANQGSEA. Authors' processing steps: Reference gene primer amplification gave nucleated cell count estimates. Clones were sequenced by immunoSEQ multiplex PCR, and TCRdb holds only the in-frame ones, with some missing. V and J calls and clone size are those listed in that table; D and trimming were worked out from the DNA. The data contain 150,000 to 200,000 clones, approximately 90% of them singletons.

This chain joins TRBV29-1 and TRBJ2-1, with 9 bases that match TRBD1. Sequencing used peripheral blood. This sequence originates from a woman aged 45-65 years with acute or convalescent COVID-19. In DNA, the CDR3 is TGCAGCGTTCCCAAGCGACAGGGGGGATTCTTC. Amino acid sequence: CSVPKRQGGFF.